What follows is one T cell receptor beta chain and its context. The specificity of this receptor is unknown. No per-base quality is available; no much larger clone lies one base away. Whole blood was collected in K2EDTA tubes by collaborating institutions according to the institutions' own protocols. Collaborator samples were shipped for TCRbeta analysis as frozen whole blood, isolated PBMCs, or DNA extracted from either sample type. This entry belongs to a study of blood T cell repertoires in COVID-19 (dated by TCRdb to 2018 to 2020). As for the study more broadly: The collaborator samples originated in the United States, Italy and Spain and spanned the acute and convalescent phases of COVID-19. Nearly every sample came with metadata listing a de-identified subject ID, COVID-19 status, age in years and sex. HLA class I and class II types, where available, came from metadata supplied by the sample provider rather than from assay-based typing. The samples were drawn from the first 160 participants of the ongoing ImmuneRACE study and from 1,254 subjects provided by 6 global collaborators. A freely available public database, intended as a resource for researchers studying the immune response to SARS-CoV-2, is where the repertoires were released. The prospective study material was composed of cDNA or gDNA derived from T cells, B-cell-depleted T cells, or PBMCs. Deeply sampled blood TCRbeta repertoires from subjects exposed to, actively infected with, or recovered from COVID-19 were included in the dataset. The investigation overall reported the following: How much clinical and demographic metadata was included differed by source and by participant, and the metadata was provided uncurated.

Including the terminal cysteine and phenylalanine, the CDR3 comprises 14 residues. Solely the CDR3 DNA is kept, with 42 bases framed from the first base. The germline V gene (reference sequence) yields LGHDT for CDR1 and YNNKEL for CDR2. The germline V end is reduced by 5 bases and the J end by 7 bases; junction bases left unmatched: 5. TCRbeta CDR3 regions were amplified from genomic DNA using the immunoSEQ Assay, a bias-controlled multiplex PCR. The original methods were these. The number of nucleated cells in each sample was estimated by amplification of reference gene primers within the assay. To quantify the absolute abundance of each unique TCRbeta CDR3 rearrangement, sequence reads were collapsed and filtered. For each sample, productive Simpson clonality was calculated as the square root of Simpson's diversity index over productive rearrangements. TCRdb stores this immuneACCESS table with in-frame sequences only. Part of the clones is absent; in the studies checked, under half of the shortfall reflects unresolved V genes, and no reason is known for the rest. V and J calls and clone size are as listed in that table; D and trimming were resolved from the DNA. The sample table contains under 250,000 clones; only one count was recorded for around 85% of them. The leading ten clones occupy around 8.9% of the sample.

The TCR sequence derives from a man older than 75 with acute or convalescent COVID-19. The chain is encoded by TRBV3-1 (or the pseudogene TRBV3-2) joined to TRBJ1-6; 7 junctional bases match TRBD1. What was sequenced was peripheral blood. Read as DNA, the sequence is TGTGCCAGCAGCGTGACAGGGAGAAATTCACCCCTCCACTTT. Translated, it reads CASSVTGRNSPLHF.